One sample yielded the 15 T cell receptor beta chains listed below, sequenced in a study of Tregs in tolerant kidney transplant recipients. TCRdb keeps only in-frame clones here, not all; method: immunoSEQ multiplex PCR. The sample shows around 98,000 clones, over 85% of them seen only once. Sequenced here: CD4+ T cells from blood, sampled before the transplant. The source of these receptors is a human donor who received a combined kidney and bone marrow transplant.

The rearrangement joins TRBV15 to TRBJ2-7, with D perhaps matching TRBD1 (6 bases). V was clipped by 1 base and J by 3 bases, with 13 bases between them. The CDR3 loop spans 15 amino acids. Germline-derived CDR1 and CDR2 are LNHNV and YYDKDF (reference sequence). The CDR3 region has the DNA TGTGCCACCAGCAGAGCTTCGGGACATAACTACGAGCAGTACTTC. Amino acids: CATSRASGHNYEQYF.

The CDR3 here is CASSSGLAKNIQYF. Here the CDR3 DNA reads TGCGCCAGCAGCTCGGGACTAGCCAAAAACATTCAGTACTTC. The chain employs TRBV5-1 and TRBJ2-4; TRBD2 might be the D (6 bases). The germline V gene encodes CDR1 SGHRS and CDR2 YFSETQ. Trimming shortened V by 3 bases and J by 0 bases, and 7 bases separated the two germline ends. The CDR3 has 14 residues. The entire variable domain, with the rest obtained from reference TRBV5-1 and TRBJ2-4, is as follows: KAGVTQTPRYLIKTRGQQVTLSCSPISGHRSVSWYQQTPGQGLQFLFEYFSETQRNKGNFPGRFSGRQFSNSRSEMNVSTLELGDSALYLCASSSGLAKNIQYFGAGTRLSVL.

This chain joins TRBV4-3 and TRBJ2-3; TRBD2 aligns across 13 bases. Germline CDR1 is LGHNA and CDR2 is YSLEER. The trim removed 4 bases at V and 2 bases at J, leaving 12 bases unmatched. The length of the CDR3 is 19 residues. The CDR3 DNA sequence: TGCGCCAGCAGCCGTCGGACTAGCGGGGGTGGGACACACACAGATACGCAGTATTTT. Protein: CASSRRTSGGGTHTDTQYF.

V gene TRBV29-1 combines with J gene TRBJ2-7; 8 bases are shared with TRBD2. Germline V CDR1 and CDR2: SQVTM, ANQGSEA. Unmatched junction bases numbered 6, after V lost 1 base and J lost 4 bases. CDR3 size: 14 residues. The CDR3 DNA is TGCAGCGTTGAAGCGGGAGGGCCACGGTACGAGCAGTACTTC. Translating gives CSVEAGGPRYEQYF.

This chain connects TRBV30 to TRBJ1-1, with D hard to call. This CDR3 has 14 residues. Germline loops: CDR1 GTSNPN, CDR2 SVGIG (reference sequence). Trimming took off 1 base at V and 11 bases at J, with 20 bases between the two ends. For the CDR3, the DNA is TGTGCCTGGAGTGGCGCGGGCCAGGCCTGGGTGGCTTTCTTT. This sequence encodes CAWSGAGQAWVAFF.

The chain employs TRBV4-3 and TRBJ2-3, with TRBD2 matching 10 bases. The V gene's germline CDR1 is LGHNA and CDR2 YSLEER. This CDR3 comprises 15 residues. Germline trimming cut 6 bases from V and 3 bases from J; bases unmatched to any gene: 6. The CDR3 loop is CASSLAGGITDTQYF. CDR3 nucleotide sequence: TGCGCCAGCAGTTTAGCGGGGGGAATTACAGATACGCAGTATTTT.

J is TRBJ2-1 and V is TRBV5-1, with 13 bases fitting TRBD2. V gave up 0 bases and J gave up 0 bases; unmatched junction bases: 15. Germline values: CDR1 SGHRS, CDR2 YFSETQ. The CDR3 spans 22 residues. Written as DNA, the CDR3 is TGCGCCAGCAGCTTGGTGCCACCGGGACTAGCGGGACCGTTTAGCTCCTACAATGAGCAGTTCTTC. Amino acid sequence: CASSLVPPGLAGPFSSYNEQFF.

The chain recombines TRBV5-6 with TRBJ1-2; TRBD1 aligns across 7 bases. The junction had 4 bases not matched to a gene; V was cut back by 2 bases and J by 0 bases. There are 15 residues in the CDR3. Germline values: CDR1 SGHDT, CDR2 YYEEEE. The CDR3 DNA reads TGTGCCAGCAGCTTTACAGGGGCCCCTAACTATGGCTACACCTTC. Protein product: CASSFTGAPNYGYTF.

The chain joins TRBV7-2 to TRBJ2-1, with 9 bases that match TRBD2. The CDR3 length is 15 residues. Germline lookup yields CDR1 SGHTA and CDR2 FQGNSA. The ends lost 1 base at V and 9 bases at J; junction bases unmatched: 7. CDR3 sequence: CASSLVIAGVSEQFF. The CDR3 region has the DNA TGTGCCAGCAGCTTAGTGATAGCGGGAGTTTCTGAGCAGTTCTTC.

V is TRBV15 and J is TRBJ2-5; TRBD2 matches 9 bases. In germline, CDR1 is LNHNV, CDR2 YYDKDF (reference sequence). V dropped 2 bases and J dropped 5; count of bases not matched to a gene: 9. CDR3 size: 16 residues. CDR3 coding DNA: TGTGCCACCAGCAGACCCATAGCGGGAGCGAGGGAGACCCAGTACTTC. It translates to CATSRPIAGARETQYF. The full variable domain, its missing parts supplied by reference TRBV15 and TRBJ2-5, is DAMVIQNPRYQVTQFGKPVTLSCSQTLNHNVMYWYQQKSSQAPKLLFHYYDKDFNNEADTPDNFQSRRPNTSFCFLDIRSPGLGDTAMYLCATSRPIAGARETQYFGPGTRLLVL.

This chain connects TRBV7-7 to TRBJ1-2; D is uncertain. The CDR3 spans 15 residues. V was clipped by 5 bases and J by 2 bases, with 15 bases between them. CDR1 SSHAT and CDR2 FNYEAQ come from the germline V gene (reference sequence). CDR3 residues: CASSPPDFPNYGYTF. The CDR3 coding sequence is TGTGCCAGCAGCCCCCCTGACTTTCCCAACTATGGCTACACCTTC.

The chain is built from TRBV27 and TRBJ1-6, with D perhaps TRBD1 (5 bases). In germline, CDR1 is MNHEY, CDR2 SMNVEV (reference sequence). The V gene lost 7 bases and the J gene lost 7 bases, with 17 bases spanning the gap. CDR3 size: 15 residues. The CDR3 protein is CASTQGLWGNSPLHF. Written as DNA, the CDR3 is TGTGCCAGCACCCAGGGACTGTGGGGGAATTCACCCCTCCACTTT.

This sequence joins TRBV6-5 and TRBJ1-2, with TRBD1 matching over 10 bases. From germline, CDR1 is MNHEY and CDR2 SVGAGI. The V gene end was trimmed by 0 bases and the J gene end by 5 bases; junction bases not matched to a gene: 3. CDR3 length equals 15 residues. The CDR3 is CASSYSRTGGYGYTF. DNA for the CDR3: TGTGCCAGCAGTTACTCGAGGACAGGGGGGTATGGCTACACCTTC.

This clone appeared a few times. The V call is TRBV6-6, the J call TRBJ2-4; D may be TRBD1 (6 bases). Between the trimmed V and J ends, which lost 0 bases and 3 bases, there was a span of 12 bases. The CDR3 consists of 16 residues. Germline CDR1 and CDR2: MNHNY and SVGAGI (reference sequence). As DNA, the CDR3 is TGTGCCAGCAGTTACTCAAAGGGGGTGGGCAAAAACATTCAGTACTTC. Translated: CASSYSKGVGKNIQYF.

The genes are TRBV23-1 and TRBJ1-1, with 8 bases lining up with TRBD1. TRBV23-1 is an ORF, and what it does is uncertain. There are 17 residues in the CDR3. Trimming removed 0 bases from V and 1 base from J; junction bases left unmatched: 7. CDR3 amino acids: CASSQSSGTGPNTEAFF. In DNA, the CDR3 is TGCGCCAGCAGTCAATCGTCCGGGACAGGCCCGAACACTGAAGCTTTCTTT.